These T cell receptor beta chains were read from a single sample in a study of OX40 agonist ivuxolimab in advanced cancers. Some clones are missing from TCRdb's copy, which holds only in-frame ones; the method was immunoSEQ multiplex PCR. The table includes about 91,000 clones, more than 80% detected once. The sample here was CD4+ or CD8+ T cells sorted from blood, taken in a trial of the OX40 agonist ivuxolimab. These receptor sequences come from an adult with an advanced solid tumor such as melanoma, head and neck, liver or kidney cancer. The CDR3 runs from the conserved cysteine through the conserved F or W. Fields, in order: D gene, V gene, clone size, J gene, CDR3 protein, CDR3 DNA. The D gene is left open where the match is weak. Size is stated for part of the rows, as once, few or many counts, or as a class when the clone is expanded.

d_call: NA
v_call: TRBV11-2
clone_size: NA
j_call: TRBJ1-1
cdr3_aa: CASSFSDTEAFF
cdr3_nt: TGTGCCAGCAGCTTCAGTGACACTGAAGCTTTCTTT

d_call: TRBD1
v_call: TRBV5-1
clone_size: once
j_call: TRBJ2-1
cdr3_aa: CASRNTGQGYNEQFF
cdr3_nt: TGCGCCAGCAGAAATACGGGACAGGGTTACAATGAGCAGTTCTTC

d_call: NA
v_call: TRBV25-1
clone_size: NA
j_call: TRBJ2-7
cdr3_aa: CASVEGGSYEQYF
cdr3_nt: TGTGCCAGCGTGGAGGGCGGATCCTACGAGCAGTACTTC

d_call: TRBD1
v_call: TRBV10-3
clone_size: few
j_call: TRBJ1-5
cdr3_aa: CAISELGQPSNQPQHF
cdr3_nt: TGTGCCATCAGTGAGTTGGGACAGCCGAGCAATCAGCCCCAGCATTTT

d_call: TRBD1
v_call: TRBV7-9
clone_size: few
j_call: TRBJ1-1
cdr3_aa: CASRAQSGQPASEAFF
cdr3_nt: TGTGCCAGCAGGGCCCAATCGGGACAGCCGGCGTCTGAAGCTTTCTTT

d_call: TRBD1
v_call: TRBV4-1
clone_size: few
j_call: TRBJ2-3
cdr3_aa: CASSQESGTGDTQYF
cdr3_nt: TGCGCCAGCAGCCAAGAGTCGGGGACAGGGGATACGCAGTATTTT

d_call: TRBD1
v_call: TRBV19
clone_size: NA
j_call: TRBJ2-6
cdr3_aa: CASSGTGGANSGANVLTF
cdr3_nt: TGTGCCAGTAGTGGGACAGGGGGAGCTAATTCTGGGGCCAACGTCCTGACTTTC

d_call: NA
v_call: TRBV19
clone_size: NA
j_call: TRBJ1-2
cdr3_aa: CASSIGGPASGGYTF
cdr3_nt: TGTGCCAGTAGTATCGGGGGGCCGGCTTCGGGCGGCTACACCTTC

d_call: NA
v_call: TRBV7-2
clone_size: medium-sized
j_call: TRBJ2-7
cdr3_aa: CASTPGTRTYEQYF
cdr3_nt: TGTGCCAGCACCCCGGGGACCCGGACCTACGAGCAGTACTTC

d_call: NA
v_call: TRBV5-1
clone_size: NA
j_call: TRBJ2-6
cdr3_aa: CASSLDRLSGANVLTF
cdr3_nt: TGCGCCAGCAGCTTGGACAGATTGTCTGGGGCCAACGTCCTGACTTTC

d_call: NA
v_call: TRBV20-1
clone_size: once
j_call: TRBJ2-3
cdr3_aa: CSARDTGQYF
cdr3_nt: TGCAGTGCTAGGGACACGGGGCAGTATTTT

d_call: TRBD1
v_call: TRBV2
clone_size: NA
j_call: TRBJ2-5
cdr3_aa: CASSPGTEKTQYF
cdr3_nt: TGTGCCAGCAGTCCCGGGACAGAAAAGACCCAGTACTTC

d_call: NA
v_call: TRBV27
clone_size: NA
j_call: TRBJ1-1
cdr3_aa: CASNSAVNTEAFF
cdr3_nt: TGTGCCAGCAACTCGGCGGTGAACACTGAAGCTTTCTTT

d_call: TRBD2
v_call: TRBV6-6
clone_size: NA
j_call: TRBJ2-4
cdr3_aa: CASRKGLAGKNIQYF
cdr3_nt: TGTGCCAGCAGAAAGGGACTAGCGGGCAAAAACATTCAGTACTTC

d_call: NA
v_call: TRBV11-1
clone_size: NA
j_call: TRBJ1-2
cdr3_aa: CASSWGGDGYTF
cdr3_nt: TGTGCCAGCAGCTGGGGAGGGGATGGCTACACCTTC

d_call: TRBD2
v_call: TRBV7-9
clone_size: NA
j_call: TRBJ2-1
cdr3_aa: CAGGTSGIDEQFF
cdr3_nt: TGTGCCGGGGGGACTAGCGGGATCGATGAGCAGTTCTTC

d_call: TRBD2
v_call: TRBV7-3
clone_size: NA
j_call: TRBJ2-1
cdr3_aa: CASRRQLAGAGEQFF
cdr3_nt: TGTGCCAGCAGAAGGCAACTAGCGGGAGCAGGTGAGCAGTTCTTC

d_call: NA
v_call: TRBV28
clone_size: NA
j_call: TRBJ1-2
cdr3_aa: CASSSLDQGGGYTF
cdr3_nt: TGTGCCAGCAGTTCCCTCGACCAAGGCGGCGGCTACACCTTC

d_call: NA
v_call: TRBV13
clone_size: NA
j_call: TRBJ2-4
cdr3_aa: CASSWDGGNIQYF
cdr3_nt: TGTGCCAGCAGCTGGGACGGAGGGAACATTCAGTACTTC

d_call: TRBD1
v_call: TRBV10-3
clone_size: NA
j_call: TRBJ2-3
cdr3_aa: CAARGAQGLSTDTQYF
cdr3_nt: TGTGCCGCCCGGGGAGCACAGGGGTTGAGCACAGATACGCAGTATTTT

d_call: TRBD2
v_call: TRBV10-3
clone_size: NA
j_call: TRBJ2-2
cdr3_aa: CATLPTSGAYTGELFF
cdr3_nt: TGTGCCACCCTCCCAACTAGCGGGGCCTACACCGGGGAGCTGTTTTTT

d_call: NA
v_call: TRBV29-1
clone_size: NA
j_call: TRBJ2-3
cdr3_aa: CTLTKSGTDTQYF
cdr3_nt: TGCACCCTGACAAAAAGCGGGACAGATACGCAGTATTTT

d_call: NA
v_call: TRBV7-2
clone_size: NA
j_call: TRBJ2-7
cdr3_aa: CASSPIGGAGSSYEQYF
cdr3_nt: TGTGCCAGCAGTCCGATAGGGGGGGCGGGAAGCTCCTACGAGCAGTACTTC

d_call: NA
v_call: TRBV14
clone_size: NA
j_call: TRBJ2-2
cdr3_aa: CASSPTIAGDTGELFF
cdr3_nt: TGTGCCAGCAGCCCTACAATCGCAGGGGACACCGGGGAGCTGTTTTTT

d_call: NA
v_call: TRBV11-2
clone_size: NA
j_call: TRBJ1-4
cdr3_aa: CASSWDQGSEKLFF
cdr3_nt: TGTGCCAGCAGCTGGGACCAGGGGTCTGAAAAACTGTTTTTT

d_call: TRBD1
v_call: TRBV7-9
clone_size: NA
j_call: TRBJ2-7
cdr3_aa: CASSTGTGLYEQYF
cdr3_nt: TGTGCCAGCAGCACCGGGACAGGGCTCTACGAGCAGTACTTC

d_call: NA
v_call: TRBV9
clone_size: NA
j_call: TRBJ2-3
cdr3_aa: CASSVVSTDTQYF
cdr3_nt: TGTGCCAGCAGCGTAGTTTCCACAGATACGCAGTATTTT

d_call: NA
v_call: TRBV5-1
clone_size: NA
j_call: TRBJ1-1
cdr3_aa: CASSQGAFGNTEAFF
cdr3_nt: TGCGCCAGCAGTCAGGGCGCATTCGGGAACACTGAAGCTTTCTTT

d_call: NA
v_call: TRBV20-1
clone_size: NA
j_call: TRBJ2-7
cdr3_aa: CRPGGVYEQYF
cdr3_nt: TGCAGACCAGGGGGGGTATACGAGCAGTACTTC

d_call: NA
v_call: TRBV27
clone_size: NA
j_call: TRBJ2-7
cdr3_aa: CASSDLGGLSYEQYF
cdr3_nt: TGTGCCAGCAGTGATCTCGGGGGGCTCTCCTACGAGCAGTACTTC

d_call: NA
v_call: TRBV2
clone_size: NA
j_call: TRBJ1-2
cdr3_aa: CASSDRMNDGYTF
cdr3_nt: TGTGCCAGCAGTGACAGGATGAACGATGGCTACACCTTC

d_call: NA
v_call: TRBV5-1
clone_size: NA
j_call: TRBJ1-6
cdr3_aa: CASSFGDRQVSPLHF
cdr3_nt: TGCGCCAGCAGCTTCGGGGACCGCCAAGTGTCACCCCTCCACTTT

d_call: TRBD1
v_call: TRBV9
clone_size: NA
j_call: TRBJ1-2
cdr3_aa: CASSETGQGDGGYTF
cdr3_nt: TGTGCCAGCAGCGAAACGGGACAGGGCGACGGTGGCTACACCTTC

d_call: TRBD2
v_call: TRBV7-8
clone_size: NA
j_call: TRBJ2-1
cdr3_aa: CASTGPALGTNIEQFF
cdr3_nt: TGTGCCAGCACCGGACCAGCCTTGGGGACTAACATTGAGCAGTTCTTC

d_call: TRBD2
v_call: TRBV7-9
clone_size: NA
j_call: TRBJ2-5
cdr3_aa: CASSRTPGLGTETQYF
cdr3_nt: TGTGCCAGCAGCCGCACCCCGGGACTAGGCACGGAGACCCAGTACTTC

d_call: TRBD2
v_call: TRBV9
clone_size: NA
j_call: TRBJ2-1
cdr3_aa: CASSKLAGGRNEQFF
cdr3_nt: TGTGCCAGCAGCAAGCTAGCGGGGGGGCGTAATGAGCAGTTCTTC

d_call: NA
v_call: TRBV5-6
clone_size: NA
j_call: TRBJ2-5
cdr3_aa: CASSLSGGETQYF
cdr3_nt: TGTGCCAGCAGCTTGTCGGGCGGGGAGACCCAGTACTTC

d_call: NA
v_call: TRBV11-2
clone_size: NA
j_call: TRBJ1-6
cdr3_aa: CASSWTEGVGSPLHF
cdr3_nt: TGTGCCAGCAGCTGGACTGAGGGGGTCGGTTCACCCCTCCACTTT

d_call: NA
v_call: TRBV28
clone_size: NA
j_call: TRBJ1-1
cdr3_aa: CASRSGYTEAFF
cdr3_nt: TGTGCCAGCAGGTCCGGGTACACTGAAGCTTTCTTT

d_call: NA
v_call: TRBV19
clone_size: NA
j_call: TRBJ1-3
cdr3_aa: CASSGTVGGNTIYF
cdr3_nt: TGTGCCAGTAGCGGAACGGTCGGTGGAAACACCATATATTTT

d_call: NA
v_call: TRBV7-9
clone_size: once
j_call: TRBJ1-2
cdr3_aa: CASSLDRDIPFYGYTF
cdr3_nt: TGTGCCAGCAGCTTAGATCGGGACATCCCTTTCTATGGCTACACCTTC

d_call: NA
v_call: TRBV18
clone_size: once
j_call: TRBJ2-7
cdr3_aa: CASSRGTDDYEQYF
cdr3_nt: TGTGCCAGCTCACGCGGGACAGACGACTACGAGCAGTACTTC

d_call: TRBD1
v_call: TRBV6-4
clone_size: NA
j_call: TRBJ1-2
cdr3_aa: CASPGQPQYGYTF
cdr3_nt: TGTGCCAGCCCGGGACAGCCGCAGTATGGCTACACCTTC

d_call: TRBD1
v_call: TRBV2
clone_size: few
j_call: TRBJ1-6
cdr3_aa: CASSGGTGNSPLHF
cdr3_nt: TGTGCCAGCAGTGGCGGGACAGGGAATTCACCCCTCCACTTT

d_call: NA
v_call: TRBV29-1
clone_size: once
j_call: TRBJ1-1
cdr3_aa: CSVRHMNTEAFF
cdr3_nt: TGCAGCGTTAGACACATGAACACTGAAGCTTTCTTT

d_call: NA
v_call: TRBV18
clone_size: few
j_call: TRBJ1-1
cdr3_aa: CASSPQGTEAFF
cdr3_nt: TGTGCCAGCTCACCTCAGGGAACTGAAGCTTTCTTT

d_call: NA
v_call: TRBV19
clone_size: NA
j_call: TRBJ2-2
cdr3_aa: CASNPITTNTGELFF
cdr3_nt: TGTGCCAGTAACCCAATTACAACGAACACCGGGGAGCTGTTTTTT

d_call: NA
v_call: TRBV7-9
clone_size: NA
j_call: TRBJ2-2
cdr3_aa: CASSRDGRVAGELFF
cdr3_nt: TGTGCCAGCAGCCGGGACGGCCGGGTCGCCGGGGAGCTGTTTTTT